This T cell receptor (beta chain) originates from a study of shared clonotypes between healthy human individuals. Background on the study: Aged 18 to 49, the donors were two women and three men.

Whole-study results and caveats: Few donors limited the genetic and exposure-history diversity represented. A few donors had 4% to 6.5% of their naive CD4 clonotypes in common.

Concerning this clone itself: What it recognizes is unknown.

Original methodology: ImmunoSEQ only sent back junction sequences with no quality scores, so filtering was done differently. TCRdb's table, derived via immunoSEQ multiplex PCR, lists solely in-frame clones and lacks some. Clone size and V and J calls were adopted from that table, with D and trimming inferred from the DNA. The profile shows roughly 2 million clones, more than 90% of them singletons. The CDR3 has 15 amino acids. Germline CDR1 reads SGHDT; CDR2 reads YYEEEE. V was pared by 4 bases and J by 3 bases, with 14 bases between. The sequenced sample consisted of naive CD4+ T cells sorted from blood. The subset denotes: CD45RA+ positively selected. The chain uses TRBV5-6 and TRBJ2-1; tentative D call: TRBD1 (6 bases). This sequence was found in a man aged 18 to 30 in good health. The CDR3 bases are TGTGCCAGCAGCCCCTACAGGGTTTACTACAATGAGCAGTTCTTC. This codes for CASSPYRVYYNEQFF.